This T cell receptor beta chain was observed in a study of control samples from healthy donors and cancer patients. This clone was seen a single time. Trimming removed 5 bases from V and 7 bases from J, with 20 bases in between. The CDR3 has 16 residues. The germline gives CDR1 SGHVS, CDR2 FNYEAQ. Only in-frame clones appear in the TCRdb table, and some are missing; sequencing was by immunoSEQ multiplex PCR. The table has 150,000 to 200,000 clones, approximately 94% seen once; the top ten hold roughly 1.3%. Material: blood. V usage is TRBV7-6 and J usage is TRBJ1-4, with no clear D. The clonotype was recovered from a woman between 18 and 29 years old in good health. The CDR3 spells CASSPRLERFGEKLFF. As DNA, the CDR3 is TGTGCCAGCAGCCCCCGACTCGAGCGCTTCGGTGAAAAACTGTTTTTT.